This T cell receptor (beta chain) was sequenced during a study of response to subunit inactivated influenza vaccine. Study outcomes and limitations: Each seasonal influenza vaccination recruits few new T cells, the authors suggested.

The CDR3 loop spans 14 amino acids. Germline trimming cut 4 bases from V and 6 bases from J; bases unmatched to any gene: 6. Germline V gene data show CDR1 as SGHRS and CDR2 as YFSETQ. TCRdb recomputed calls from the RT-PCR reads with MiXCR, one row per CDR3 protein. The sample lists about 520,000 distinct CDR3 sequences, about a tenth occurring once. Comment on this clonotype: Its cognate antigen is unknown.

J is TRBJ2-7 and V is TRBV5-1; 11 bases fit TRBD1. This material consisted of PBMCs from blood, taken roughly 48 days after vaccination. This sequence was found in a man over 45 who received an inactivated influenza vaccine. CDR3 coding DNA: TGCGCCAGCAGCCCAGGACAGGGGGCGTGCGAGCAGTACTTC. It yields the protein CASSPGQGACEQYF. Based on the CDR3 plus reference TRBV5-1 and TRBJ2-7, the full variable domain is KAGVTQTPRYLIKTRGQQVTLSCSPISGHRSVSWYQQTPGQGLQFLFEYFSETQRNKGNFPGRFSGRQFSNSRSEMNVSTLELGDSALYLCASSPGQGACEQYFGPGTRLTVT.